Below, 14 T cell receptor beta chains from the same sample are listed, as sequenced in a study of T cells in Graves' hyperthyroidism and ophthalmopathy. Researchers took RNA transcripts and amplified the TCR beta CDR3 regions from them. The HTBI primer set served for first-round RT-PCR of the TCR CDR3. In TCRdb, the multiplex PCR reads were re-called with MiXCR into one record per CDR3 protein. The sample holds under 400,000 distinct CDR3 sequences, roughly 25% seen once. Sequences were obtained from blood. The receptors derive from a man aged 45 to 65 with Graves' hyperthyroidism.

The chain recombines TRBV11-2 with TRBJ2-3; 11 bases map to TRBD1. Trimming removed 4 bases from V and 0 bases from J; junction bases left unmatched: 3. The germline V gene has CDR1 SGHAT and CDR2 FQNNGV. The CDR3 contains 16 residues. CDR3 sequence (DNA): TGTGCCAGCAGCTCAAGGGACAGGGGGAGCACAGATACGCAGTATTTT. The encoded protein is CASSSRDRGSTDTQYF.

This clonotype was seen more than once but under ten times. V and J are TRBV2 and TRBJ1-1; no clear D. Germline CDR1 is SNHLY and CDR2 is FYNNEI. This CDR3 has 15 residues. V dropped 8 bases and J dropped 1 base, with 17 bases sitting between them. The CDR3 region has the DNA TGTGCCAGCCTTTCACGGCCGGACGGGAACACTGAAGCTTTCTTT. It codes for CASLSRPDGNTEAFF. The entire variable domain, with the rest obtained from reference TRBV2 and TRBJ1-1, is as follows: EPEVTQTPSHQVTQMGQEVILRCVPISNHLYFYWYRQILGQKVEFLVSFYNNEISEKSEIFDDQFSVERPDGSNFTLKIRSTKLEDSAMYFCASLSRPDGNTEAFFGQGTRLTVV.

The genes are TRBV5-4 and TRBJ1-2, with D perhaps matching TRBD1 (6 bases). The V end lost 0 bases, the J end lost 7 bases, and 16 bases lay between the germline ends. Germline V CDR1 and CDR2: SGHNT, YYREEE (reference sequence). This CDR3 comprises 15 residues. The CDR3 loop reads CASSLARRTVVGYTF. The DNA for the CDR3 is TGTGCCAGCAGCTTGGCCAGGAGGACAGTAGTTGGCTACACCTTC.

This clonotype was counted between two and nine times. The J gene is TRBJ2-7, the V gene TRBV6-1, with unresolved D. Germline lookup yields CDR1 MNHNS and CDR2 SASEGT. This CDR3 comprises 12 residues. V dropped 5 bases and J dropped 4 bases, with 9 bases sitting between them. The CDR3 sequence is CASSSKRYEQYF. For the CDR3, the DNA is TGTGCCAGCAGTTCAAAGAGGTACGAGCAGTACTTC.

V is TRBV28 and J is TRBJ2-1; TRBD1 agrees at 9 bases. Germline CDR1 and CDR2: MDHEN and SYDVKM. Trimming cost V 1 base and J 8 bases; bases outside gene matches: 6. This CDR3 has 15 residues. The CDR3 region has the DNA TGTGCCAGCAGTTTATCGCTAGACAGGGGGGATGAGCAGTTCTTC. Its translation is CASSLSLDRGDEQFF.

The CDR3 DNA is TGTGCCAGCAGTTACGGCCCGACAGGGAGTAGCAATCAGCCCCAGCATTTT. It specifies CASSYGPTGSSNQPQHF. This chain connects TRBV6-5 to TRBJ1-5; 7 bases fit TRBD1. The CDR3 contains 17 residues. Losses at the gene ends were 2 bases for V and 0 bases for J; bases not matched to a gene: 7. Germline-derived CDR1 and CDR2 are MNHEY and SVGAGI.

The sample holds many counts of this clonotype. CDR3 sequence: CASSPGAGVRTDTQYF. In nucleotides, the CDR3 is TGCGCCAGCAGCCCGGGGGCGGGAGTGAGGACAGATACGCAGTATTTT. The chain links TRBV5-1 to TRBJ2-3; weak D call: TRBD2 (7 bases). The germline CDR1 and CDR2 sequences are SGHRS and YFSETQ. V was cut by 4 bases and J by 3 bases, with 18 bases left in between. CDR3 length: 16 amino acids.

The rearrangement uses TRBV20-1 and TRBJ2-1; TRBD2 matches at 8 bases. The CDR3 covers 14 residues. V lost 6 bases and J lost 2; bases outside the gene matches: 6. The germline gives CDR1 DFQATT, CDR2 SNEGSKA (reference sequence). In nucleotides, the CDR3 is TGCAGTGCCTTAATAGCGGGACCCTACAATGAGCAGTTCTTC. Residues: CSALIAGPYNEQFF.

This clonotype was recorded only once. One end of the junction does not line up with germline, which may come from a read error. V usage is TRBV3-1 and J usage is TRBJ2-7, with no clear D. CDR3 length: 14 amino acids. From germline, CDR1 is LGHDT and CDR2 YNNKEL (reference sequence). Here the CDR3 DNA reads TGTGCCAGCAGCCAAGTACGACACTCCCACGAGCAGTACTTC. It is translated as CASSQVRHSHEQYF.

V usage is TRBV5-1 and J usage is TRBJ1-1, with 9 bases lining up with TRBD1. The CDR3 sequence is 13 residues long. The ends lost 7 bases at V and 0 bases at J; junction bases unmatched: 1. Germline assignment: CDR1 SGHRS and CDR2 YFSETQ. CDR3: CASGQGLNTEAFF. The CDR3 bases are TGCGCCAGCGGACAGGGGTTGAACACTGAAGCTTTCTTT.

The chain's CDR3 is CASSESRGYNEQFF. The CDR3 DNA follows: TGTGCCAGCTCCGAGTCTCGGGGTTACAATGAGCAGTTCTTC. The chain couples TRBV18 to TRBJ2-1; tentatively, D is TRBD2 (5 bases). This CDR3 has 14 amino acids. V lost 6 bases, J lost 4 bases, and 13 bases lay in between. Germline V gene data show CDR1 as KGHSH and CDR2 as LQKENI.

This clonotype was counted at least ten times. J is TRBJ2-1 and V is TRBV11-2, with 8 bases fitting TRBD2. In germline, CDR1 is SGHAT, CDR2 FQNNGV. There are 17 residues in the CDR3. The J segment lost 2 bases and the V segment lost 1 base, leaving 7 bases of the junction unmatched. Here the CDR3 DNA reads TGTGCCAGCAGCTTAGGGTTGCGGGAGGTACCCTACAATGAGCAGTTCTTC. Its protein is CASSLGLREVPYNEQFF.

This clonotype was picked up a small number of times. CDR3 amino acids: CASTAKNIQYF. CDR3 nucleotide sequence: TGTGCCAGCACGGCCAAAAACATTCAGTACTTC. The J gene is TRBJ2-4, the V gene TRBV3-1; D is undetermined. The V end was cut by 7 bases, the J end by 1 base, with 2 bases between. The CDR3 is made up of 11 amino acids. Germline CDR1 LGHDT, CDR2 YNNKEL (reference sequence). The complete variable domain, with remaining parts taken from reference TRBV3-1 and TRBJ2-4, reads DTAVSQTPKYLVTQMGNDKSIKCEQNLGHDTMYWYKQDSKKFLKIMFSYNNKELIINETVPNRFSPKSPDKAHLNLHINSLELGDSAVYFCASTAKNIQYFGAGTRLSVL.

This clonotype was recorded at least ten times. The V call is TRBV28, the J call TRBJ2-3; TRBD1 is a possible D gene (5 bases). Germline CDR1 and CDR2: MDHEN and SYDVKM. V was cut by 4 bases and J by 2 bases, with 7 bases left in between. The CDR3 runs to 13 residues. The CDR3 sequence: CASSSTATDTQYF. CDR3 DNA sequence: TGTGCCAGCAGTTCGACAGCCACAGATACGCAGTATTTT.